Each of the 20 T cell receptor beta chains below was sequenced from the same sample in a study of blood T cell repertoires in COVID-19. The assay was immunoSEQ multiplex PCR, and TCRdb's table has in-frame clones only and misses some. The profile covers fewer than 500,000 clones, with 85% to 90% appearing a single time and approximately 1.2% taken by the ten largest. Source material: PBMCs or T cells enriched from blood (not recorded which). Source of these receptors: a man aged 30 to 45 who had recovered from COVID-19.

The chain is built from TRBV19 and TRBJ2-7, with 7 bases identical to TRBD1. Germline-derived CDR1 and CDR2 are LNHDA and SQIVND (reference sequence). The CDR3 runs to 14 residues. Trimming at V came to 6 bases and at J to 5 bases, leaving 10 bases not matched to a gene. The CDR3 DNA is TGTGCCAGTAGATTCGAGGGGGCCTCGGACGAGCAGTACTTC. Encoded protein: CASRFEGASDEQYF.

The chain joins TRBV3-1 (or the pseudogene TRBV3-2) to TRBJ1-3, with D uncertain. Per the germline V gene, CDR1 is LGHDT and CDR2 is YNNKEL (reference sequence). The CDR3 loop spans 16 amino acids. Trimming removed 4 bases at V and 0 bases at J, with 13 bases between. The CDR3 reads CASSPQALNSGNTIYF. The CDR3 DNA is TGTGCCAGCAGCCCCCAAGCCCTAAACTCTGGAAACACCATATATTTT.

This chain links TRBV6-5 with TRBJ2-2; unclear D gene. CDR1 and CDR2 (germline): MNHEY, SVGAGI. There are 14 residues in the CDR3. Trimming pared 4 bases from V and 5 bases from J, leaving 11 bases between. CDR3 region: CASSFGLLTGELFF. DNA of the CDR3: TGTGCCAGCAGTTTTGGGCTTTTGACCGGGGAGCTGTTTTTT.

The rearrangement joins TRBV9 to TRBJ1-2, with 8 bases aligning to TRBD1. Germline CDR1 and CDR2: SGDLS and YYNGEE. The CDR3 contains 16 residues. The J segment lost 7 bases and the V segment lost 3 bases, leaving 14 bases of the junction unmatched. The CDR3 region is CASSAHLGQGSGGYTF. CDR3 coding DNA: TGTGCCAGCAGCGCACACCTAGGACAGGGTAGCGGTGGCTACACCTTC.

This chain uses TRBV28 with TRBJ2-7; 9 bases align to TRBD1. Per germline, CDR1 MDHEN and CDR2 SYDVKM. The CDR3 sequence is 15 residues long. Germline trimming cut 5 bases from V and 3 bases from J; bases unmatched to any gene: 8. CDR3: CASSLGQGLFYEQYF. The CDR3 nucleotides read TGTGCCAGCAGTCTGGGACAGGGCCTGTTCTACGAGCAGTACTTC.

This clone was recorded once. V is TRBV15 and J is TRBJ2-1, with 9 bases fitting TRBD2. The CDR3 spans 16 residues. Trimming cost V 2 bases and J 3 bases; bases outside gene matches: 5. Germline assignment: CDR1 LNHNV and CDR2 YYDKDF (reference sequence). DNA for the CDR3: TGTGCCACCAGCAGAAGGCTAGCGGGATTCTACAATGAGCAGTTCTTC. Translation: CATSRRLAGFYNEQFF.

The V call is TRBV5-1, the J call TRBJ2-7, with D hard to call. The CDR3 is 13 residues long. Trimming cost V 5 bases and J 6 bases, with 15 bases left between them. CDR1 is SGHRS and CDR2 is YFSETQ in the germline V gene. The chain's CDR3 is CASRGSGSSEQYF. The CDR3 coding sequence is TGCGCCAGCAGGGGCAGTGGGTCATCCGAGCAGTACTTC.

The V call is TRBV28, the J call TRBJ2-1; D not resolved. Germline loops: CDR1 MDHEN, CDR2 SYDVKM. V lost 5 bases and J lost 0, with 11 bases in between. This CDR3 is 15 amino acids long. CDR3 sequence (DNA): TGTGCCAGCAGTGAACTTCTATCCTCCTACAATGAGCAGTTCTTC. This translates into CASSELLSSYNEQFF.

This clone has a single count. The genes are TRBV28 and TRBJ2-1; 11 bases agree with TRBD2. The CDR3 consists of 16 residues. Per germline, CDR1 MDHEN and CDR2 SYDVKM. Germline trimming cut 1 base from V and 8 bases from J; bases unmatched to any gene: 7. DNA for the CDR3: TGTGCCAGCAGTTTATTTCCTAGCGGGAGGTTCGATGAGCAGTTCTTC. Protein: CASSLFPSGRFDEQFF.

The chain employs TRBV27 and TRBJ2-3, with unresolved D. CDR3 length: 13 amino acids. V was clipped by 5 bases and J by 6 bases, with 12 bases between them. The V gene's germline CDR1 is MNHEY and CDR2 SMNVEV (reference sequence). CDR3 nucleotides: TGTGCCAGCAGTCCATATCTGGAGGATACGCAGTATTTT. Its protein is CASSPYLEDTQYF.

Notes on this clone: Other DNA sequences in this specimen translate into the identical CDR3. The chain joins TRBV27 to TRBJ2-1; D is ambiguous. Trimming pared 6 bases from V and 4 bases from J, leaving 4 bases between. This CDR3 comprises 11 residues. From germline, CDR1 is MNHEY and CDR2 SMNVEV (reference sequence). CDR3 sequence: CASSLYNEQFF. The CDR3 DNA reads as TGTGCCAGCAGCCTGTACAATGAGCAGTTCTTC.

DNA of the CDR3: TGTGCCAGCCTCTACCCAGGGGGCAGGAACACTGAAGCTTTCTTT. Translation gives CASLYPGGRNTEAFF. The chain couples TRBV28 to TRBJ1-1, with 8 bases fitting TRBD1. In germline, CDR1 is MDHEN, CDR2 SYDVKM. V shed 8 bases and J 1 base; nucleotides not matched to a gene: 9. This CDR3 is 15 amino acids long.

This clone was counted only a few times. This sequence joins TRBV28 and TRBJ2-7; a possible D gene is TRBD1 (7 bases). Trimming stripped 7 bases from V and 2 bases from J, with 21 bases between. CDR1 is MDHEN and CDR2 is SYDVKM in the germline V gene. The CDR3 has 16 amino acids. The CDR3 loop is CASKESPGDSPYEQYF. CDR3 sequence (DNA): TGTGCCAGCAAGGAAAGCCCGGGGGACAGCCCCTACGAGCAGTACTTC.

The chain combines TRBV29-1 with TRBJ1-4, with D hard to call. CDR1 is SQVTM and CDR2 is ANQGSEA in the germline V gene. V was shortened by 4 bases and J by 5 bases, with 8 bases between the two germline ends. The CDR3 runs 12 residues. Written as DNA, the CDR3 is TGCAGCGTTGGCCAGGTAAATGAAAAACTGTTTTTT. As protein: CSVGQVNEKLFF. Combining the CDR3 with reference TRBV29-1 and TRBJ1-4 gives the whole variable domain SAVISQKPSRDICQRGTSLTIQCQVDSQVTMMFWYRQQPGQSLTLIATANQGSEATYESGFVIDKFPISRPNLTFSTLTVSNMSPEDSSIYLCSVGQVNEKLFFGSGTQLSVL.

This chain uses TRBV10-3 with TRBJ1-1; 7 positions agree with TRBD1. This CDR3 is built from 15 residues. Germline V gives CDR1 ENHRY, CDR2 SYGVKD. The ends lost 4 bases at V and 2 bases at J; junction bases unmatched: 7. CDR3 amino acids: CAISALTGLNTEAFF. The CDR3, as DNA: TGTGCCATCAGTGCCCTGACAGGGTTAAACACTGAAGCTTTCTTT.

The chain joins TRBV24-1 to TRBJ1-5; 8 bases are shared with TRBD1. V trimming: 4 bases; J trimming: 7 bases; junction bases outside the gene matches: 11. The CDR3 length is 16 residues. Per the germline V gene, CDR1 is KGHDR and CDR2 is SFDVKD. CDR3 in DNA: TGTGCCACCAGTGACTCCGACAGGGGACCCATGCAGCCCCAGCATTTT. It yields the protein CATSDSDRGPMQPQHF.

The CDR3 DNA follows: TGTGCCAGCAGTTTAGACAGGGCCAATGAGCAGTTCTTC. It translates to CASSLDRANEQFF. V usage is TRBV12-3 or TRBV12-4 and J usage is TRBJ2-1, with D possibly TRBD1 on 6 matching bases. V lost 1 base and J lost 6, with 7 bases in between. The CDR3 runs 13 residues.

This sequence joins TRBV18 and TRBJ1-1, with 11 bases identical to TRBD1. The length of the CDR3 is 18 residues. Germline lookup yields CDR1 KGHSH and CDR2 LQKENI. Trimming removed 0 bases from V and 4 bases from J; junction bases left unmatched: 10. The CDR3, as DNA: TGTGCCAGCTCACCACCAGGGGGGCGGACAGGGGGCGTCACTGAAGCTTTCTTT. Translated: CASSPPGGRTGGVTEAFF.

This sequence joins TRBV6-5 and TRBJ2-7, with D tentatively TRBD2 (6 bases). V was pared by 0 bases and J by 2 bases, with 14 bases between. This CDR3 has 16 residues. The germline CDR1 and CDR2 sequences are MNHEY and SVGAGI. The CDR3 DNA follows: TGTGCCAGCAGTTACTCCTTAGCGGAGATAACCTACGAGCAGTACTTC. Translation gives CASSYSLAEITYEQYF.

This chain connects TRBV3-1 (or the pseudogene TRBV3-2) to TRBJ2-1, with 11 nucleotides matching TRBD2. Losses at the gene ends were 5 bases for V and 0 bases for J; bases not matched to a gene: 6. Germline CDR1 LGHDT, CDR2 YNNKEL (reference sequence). The CDR3 is made up of 17 amino acids. Written as DNA, the CDR3 is TGTGCCAGCAGCTATGTAGCGGGAGGGAGCTCCTACAATGAGCAGTTCTTC. Translating gives CASSYVAGGSSYNEQFF.